This TCR beta chain was found in a study of blood T cell repertoires in COVID-19. The wider study: Acute-phase and convalescent COVID-19 samples originated in the United States, Italy and Spain. From T cells, B-cell-depleted T cells, or PBMCs came the material, which was cDNA or gDNA.

CDR1 is MGHDK and CDR2 is SYGVNS in the germline V gene. The CDR3 has 12 amino acids. The V end lost 3 bases, the J end lost 5 bases, and 6 bases lay between the germline ends. As processed by the authors: How many nucleated cells were present was estimated from reference gene primer amplification. TCRdb's copy holds only in-frame clones and misses some; the assay was immunoSEQ multiplex PCR. Clonal size and the V and J genes are those of that table, whereas D and trimming came from the DNA. There are under 200,000 clones in the sample; roughly 80% occur only once, and roughly 6.4% lies in the top ten.

The sequencing sample was made of peripheral blood. V gene TRBV25-1 combines with J gene TRBJ2-3; no definite D call. The TCR was taken from a man aged 55 to 69 with acute or convalescent COVID-19. The CDR3 nucleotides read TGTGCCAGCAGTGATGTCGGAGATACGCAGTATTTT. Translated: CASSDVGDTQYF. Complete variable domain (other parts from reference TRBV25-1 and TRBJ2-3): EADIYQTPRYLVIGTGKKITLECSQTMGHDKMYWYQQDPGMELHLIHYSYGVNSTEKGDLSSESTVSRIRTEHFPLTLESARPSHTSQYLCASSDVGDTQYFGPGTRLTVL.